Sequencing of this TCR beta chain was carried out in a study of identical twins. Findings of the study overall: The study reached conclusions through statistical analysis that was cross-sectional, not following the same donors.

TCRdb recomputed calls from the 5' RACE reads with MiXCR, one row per CDR3 protein. Of 400,000 to 550,000 distinct CDR3 sequences in the sample, under 25% are singletons; the top ten hold around 0.9%. J was trimmed by 4 bases and V by 2 bases; bases with no gene match: 4. The CDR3 loop spans 15 amino acids. Concerning this clonotype itself: Its target is unknown.

This sample also belongs to another study, concerning T cells expressing NK-cell markers. That study reports: One of the eight sequenced donors was seronegative, whereas the other seven were HCMV-seropositive.

The genes are TRBV12-3 or TRBV12-4 and TRBJ2-1, with 8 nucleotides matching TRBD2. The sequencing sample was made of CD4+ T cells sorted from blood. The sequence was obtained from a woman aged 18-29 years in good health. The CDR3 spells CASSLPRGAYNEQFF. As DNA, the CDR3 is TGTGCCAGCAGTTTACCGCGGGGGGCATACAATGAGCAGTTCTTC.